This T cell receptor (beta chain) stems from a study of molecular identifiers for immune sequencing clone quantification. Preparation methods for the bulk TCR libraries were those previously described, with listed TCR primers. TCRdb processed the PCR reads anew with MiXCR; each CDR3 protein has one entry. The sample includes about 500,000 distinct CDR3 sequences, over 20% of them seen just once. Germline V gene sequence: CDR1 SGHVS, CDR2 FQNEAQ. The junction had 8 bases not matched to a gene; V was cut back by 5 bases and J by 4 bases. The CDR3 is made up of 15 amino acids. Naive CD8 T cell sorting was performed on the CD8+CD4-CCR7+CD45RA+ phenotype.

The chain uses TRBV7-8 and TRBJ1-1, with 9 nucleotides matching TRBD1. Source material: naive CD8+ T cells from blood, with Jurkat cell RNA spiked in. Subset reported: FACS-sorted CD8+CD4-CCR7+CD45RA+ naive T cells. The origin of this receptor is a human donor in good health. Some libraries in this study had Jurkat cell RNA spiked in. As DNA, the CDR3 is TGTGCCAGCAGCCCGAGACAGGGGGAGGGCACTGAAGCTTTCTTT. Protein: CASSPRQGEGTEAFF.